This section outlines one T cell receptor (beta chain) sequence together with its context. In the source study's methods: Reference gene primer amplification gave estimated nucleated cell counts. The assay was immunoSEQ multiplex PCR, and TCRdb's table has in-frame clones only and misses some. That table supplies the V and J calls and clone size; D and trimming were determined from the DNA. The sample yields 250,000 or so clones, roughly 84% seen once. The sample is drawn from a study of blood T cell repertoires in COVID-19. Across the whole study: Both acute and convalescent COVID-19 samples were obtained from the United States, Italy and Spain.

The CDR3 is 16 residues long. The V gene lost 4 bases and the J gene lost 0 bases, with 15 bases spanning the gap. Looked up from germline, CDR1 is MGHDK and CDR2 is SYGVNS. This receptor was identified in a middle-aged woman who had recovered from COVID-19. This chain links TRBV25-1 with TRBJ1-1, with D hard to call. The sequencing input was peripheral blood. The CDR3 sequence: CASSGIGDRMNTEAFF. The CDR3 region has the DNA TGTGCCAGCAGTGGAATAGGAGATAGAATGAACACTGAAGCTTTCTTT.